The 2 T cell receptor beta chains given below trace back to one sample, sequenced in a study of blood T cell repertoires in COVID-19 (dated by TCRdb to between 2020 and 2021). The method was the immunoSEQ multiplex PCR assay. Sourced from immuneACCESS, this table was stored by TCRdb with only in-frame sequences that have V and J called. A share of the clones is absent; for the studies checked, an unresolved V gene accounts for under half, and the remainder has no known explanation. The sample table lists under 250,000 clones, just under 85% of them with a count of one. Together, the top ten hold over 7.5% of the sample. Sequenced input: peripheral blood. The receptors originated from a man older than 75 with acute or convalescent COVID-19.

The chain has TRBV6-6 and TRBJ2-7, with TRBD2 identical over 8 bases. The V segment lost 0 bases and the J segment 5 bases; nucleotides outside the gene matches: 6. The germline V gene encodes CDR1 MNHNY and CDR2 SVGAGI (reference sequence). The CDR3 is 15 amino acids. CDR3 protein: CASSYSPAGEDEQYF. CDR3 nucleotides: TGTGCCAGCAGTTACTCGCCAGCGGGAGAGGACGAGCAGTACTTC.

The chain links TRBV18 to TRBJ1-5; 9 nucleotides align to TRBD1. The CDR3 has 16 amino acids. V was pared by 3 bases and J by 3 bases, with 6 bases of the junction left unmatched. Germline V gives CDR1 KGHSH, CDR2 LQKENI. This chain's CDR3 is CASSPLRDRDNQPQHF. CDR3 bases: TGTGCCAGCTCACCCCTCCGGGACAGGGACAATCAGCCCCAGCATTTT. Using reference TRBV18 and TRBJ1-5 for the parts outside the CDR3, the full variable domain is NAGVMQNPRHLVRRRGQEARLRCSPMKGHSHVYWYRQLPEEGLKFMVYLQKENIIDESGMPKERFSAEFPKEGPSILRIQQVVRGDSAAYFCASSPLRDRDNQPQHFGDGTRLSIL.